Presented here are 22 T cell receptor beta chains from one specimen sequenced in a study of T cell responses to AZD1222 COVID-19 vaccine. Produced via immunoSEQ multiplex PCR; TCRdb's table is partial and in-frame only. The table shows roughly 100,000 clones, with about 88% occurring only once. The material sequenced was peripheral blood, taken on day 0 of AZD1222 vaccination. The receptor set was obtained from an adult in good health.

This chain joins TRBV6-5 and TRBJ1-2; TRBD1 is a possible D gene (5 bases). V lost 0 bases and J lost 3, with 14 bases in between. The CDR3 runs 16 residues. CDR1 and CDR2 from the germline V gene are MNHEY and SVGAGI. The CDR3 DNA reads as TGTGCCAGCAGTTACTCGTTGCCGGGGGGGGACTATGGCTACACCTTC. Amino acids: CASSYSLPGGDYGYTF.

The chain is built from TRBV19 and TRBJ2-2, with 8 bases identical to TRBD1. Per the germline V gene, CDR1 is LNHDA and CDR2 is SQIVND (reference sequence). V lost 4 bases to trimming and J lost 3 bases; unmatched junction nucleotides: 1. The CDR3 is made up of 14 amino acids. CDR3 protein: CASSTDRDTGELFF. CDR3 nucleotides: TGTGCCAGTAGTACGGACAGGGACACCGGGGAGCTGTTTTTT.

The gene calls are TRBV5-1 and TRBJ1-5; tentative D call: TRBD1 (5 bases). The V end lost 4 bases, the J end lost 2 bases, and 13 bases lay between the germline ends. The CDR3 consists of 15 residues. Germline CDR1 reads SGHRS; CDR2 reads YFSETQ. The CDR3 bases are TGCGCCAGCAGCCCGCAGGGATATGGCAATCAGCCCCAGCATTTT. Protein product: CASSPQGYGNQPQHF.

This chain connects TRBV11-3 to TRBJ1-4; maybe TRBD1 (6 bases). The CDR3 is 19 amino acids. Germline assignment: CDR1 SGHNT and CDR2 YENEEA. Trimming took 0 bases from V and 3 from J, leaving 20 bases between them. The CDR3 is CASSLEGPTGRGSNEKLFF. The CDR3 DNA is TGTGCCAGCAGCTTAGAGGGCCCAACAGGGAGGGGGTCTAATGAAAAACTGTTTTTT.

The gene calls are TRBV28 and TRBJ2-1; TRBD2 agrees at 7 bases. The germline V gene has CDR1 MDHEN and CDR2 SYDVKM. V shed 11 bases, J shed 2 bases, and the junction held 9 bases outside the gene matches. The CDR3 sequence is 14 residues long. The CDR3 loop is CASIPAGTYNEQFF. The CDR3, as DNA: TGTGCCTCCATACCAGCGGGGACCTACAATGAGCAGTTCTTC.

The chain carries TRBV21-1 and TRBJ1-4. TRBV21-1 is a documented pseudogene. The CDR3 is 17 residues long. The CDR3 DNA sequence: TGTGCCAGCAGCAAAGTACTAAGGGATTCAACTAATGAAAAACTGTTTTTT. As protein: CASSKVLRDSTNEKLFF.

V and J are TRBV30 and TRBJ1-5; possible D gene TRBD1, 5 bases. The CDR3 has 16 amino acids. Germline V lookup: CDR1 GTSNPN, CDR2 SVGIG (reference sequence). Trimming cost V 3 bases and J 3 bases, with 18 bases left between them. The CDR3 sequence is CAWSKRPLGANQPQHF. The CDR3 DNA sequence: TGTGCCTGGAGCAAAAGGCCACTAGGGGCCAATCAGCCCCAGCATTTT.

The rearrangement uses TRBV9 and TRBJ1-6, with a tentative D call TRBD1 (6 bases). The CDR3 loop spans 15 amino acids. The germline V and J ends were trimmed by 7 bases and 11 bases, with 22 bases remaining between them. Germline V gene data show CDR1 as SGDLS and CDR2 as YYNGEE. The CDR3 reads CASGTEAQGQAPLHF. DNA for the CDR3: TGTGCCAGCGGCACGGAAGCACAGGGTCAGGCACCCCTCCACTTT.

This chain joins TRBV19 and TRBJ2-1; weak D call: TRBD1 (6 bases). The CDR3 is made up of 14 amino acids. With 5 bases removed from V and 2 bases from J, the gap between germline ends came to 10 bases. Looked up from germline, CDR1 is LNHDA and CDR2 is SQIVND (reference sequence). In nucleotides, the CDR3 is TGTGCCAGTAGTCAGGGGAGCGCCTACAATGAGCAGTTCTTC. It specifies CASSQGSAYNEQFF.

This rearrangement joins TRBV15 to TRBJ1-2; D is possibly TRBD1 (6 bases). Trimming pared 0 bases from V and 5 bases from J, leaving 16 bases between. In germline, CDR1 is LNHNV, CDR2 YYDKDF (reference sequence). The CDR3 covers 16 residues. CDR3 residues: CATSRDQRGAMYGYTF. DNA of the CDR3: TGTGCCACCAGCAGAGATCAAAGGGGGGCAATGTATGGCTACACCTTC.

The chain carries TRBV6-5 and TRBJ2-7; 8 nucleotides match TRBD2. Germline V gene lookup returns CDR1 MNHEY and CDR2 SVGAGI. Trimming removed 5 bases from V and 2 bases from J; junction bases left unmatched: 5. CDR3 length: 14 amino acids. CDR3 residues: CASSQAGGPYEQYF. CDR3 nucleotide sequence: TGTGCCAGCAGTCAGGCGGGGGGCCCCTACGAGCAGTACTTC.

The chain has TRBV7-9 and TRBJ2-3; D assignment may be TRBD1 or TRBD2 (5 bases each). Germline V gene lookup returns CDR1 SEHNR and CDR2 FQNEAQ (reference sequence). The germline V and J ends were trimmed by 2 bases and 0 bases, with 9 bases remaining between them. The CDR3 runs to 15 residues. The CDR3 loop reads CASSLRGDSTDTQYF. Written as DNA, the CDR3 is TGTGCCAGCAGCTTAAGAGGGGATAGCACAGATACGCAGTATTTT.

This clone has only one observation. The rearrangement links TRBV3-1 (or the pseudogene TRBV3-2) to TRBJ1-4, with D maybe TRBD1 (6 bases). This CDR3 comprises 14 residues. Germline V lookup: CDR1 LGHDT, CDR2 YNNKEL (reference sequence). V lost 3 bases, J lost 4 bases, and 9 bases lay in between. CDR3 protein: CASSQGRGNEKLFF. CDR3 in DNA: TGTGCCAGCAGCCAGGGCAGGGGTAATGAAAAACTGTTTTTT.

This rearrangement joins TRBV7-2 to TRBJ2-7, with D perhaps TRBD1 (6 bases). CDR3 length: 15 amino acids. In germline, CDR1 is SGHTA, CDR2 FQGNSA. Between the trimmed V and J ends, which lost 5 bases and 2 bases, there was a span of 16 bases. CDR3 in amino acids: CASSHTDRQAYEQYF. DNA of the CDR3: TGTGCCAGCAGCCACACAGACCGACAGGCCTACGAGCAGTACTTC.

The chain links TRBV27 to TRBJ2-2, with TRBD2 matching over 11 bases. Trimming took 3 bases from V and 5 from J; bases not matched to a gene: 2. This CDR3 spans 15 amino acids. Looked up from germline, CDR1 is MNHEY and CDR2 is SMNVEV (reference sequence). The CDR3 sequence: CASSFLAGGTGELFF. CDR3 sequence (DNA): TGTGCCAGCAGTTTCTTAGCGGGGGGGACCGGGGAGCTGTTTTTT.

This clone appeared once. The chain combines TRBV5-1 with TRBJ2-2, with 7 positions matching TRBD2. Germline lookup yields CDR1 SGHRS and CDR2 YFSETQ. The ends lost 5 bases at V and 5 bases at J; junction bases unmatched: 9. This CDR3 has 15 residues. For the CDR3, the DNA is TGCGCCAGCAGAGCGGGACTTTCTTTTACCGGGGAGCTGTTTTTT. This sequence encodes CASRAGLSFTGELFF.

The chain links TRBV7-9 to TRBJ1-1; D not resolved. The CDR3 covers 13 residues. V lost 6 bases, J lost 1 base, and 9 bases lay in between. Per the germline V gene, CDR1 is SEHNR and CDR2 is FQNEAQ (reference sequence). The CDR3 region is CASSFDQNTEAFF. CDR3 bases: TGTGCCAGCAGTTTCGACCAGAACACTGAAGCTTTCTTT. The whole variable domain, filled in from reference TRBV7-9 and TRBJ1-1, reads DTGVSQNPRHKITKRGQNVTFRCDPISEHNRLYWYRQTLGQGPEFLTYFQNEAQLEKSRLLSDRFSAERPKGSFSTLEIQRTEQGDSAMYLCASSFDQNTEAFFGQGTRLTVV.

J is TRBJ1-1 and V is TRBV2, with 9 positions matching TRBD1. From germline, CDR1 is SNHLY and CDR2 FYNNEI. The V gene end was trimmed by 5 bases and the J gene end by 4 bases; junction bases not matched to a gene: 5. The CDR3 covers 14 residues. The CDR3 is CASSSDRGGTEAFF. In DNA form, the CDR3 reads TGTGCCAGCAGTTCGGACAGGGGTGGCACTGAAGCTTTCTTT.

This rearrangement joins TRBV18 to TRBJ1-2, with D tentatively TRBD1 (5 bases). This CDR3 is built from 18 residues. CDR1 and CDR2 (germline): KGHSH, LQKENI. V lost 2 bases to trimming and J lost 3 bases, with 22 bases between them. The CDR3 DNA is TGTGCCAGCTCACCATCCCCCCCAGGGACCCCGAGGGACTATGGCTACACCTTC. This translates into CASSPSPPGTPRDYGYTF.

CDR3 DNA: TGTGCCAGCAGCTTGGATCCGGGAACTGAAGCTTTCTTT. Its translation: CASSLDPGTEAFF. The V gene is TRBV5-5, the J gene TRBJ1-1; unclear D gene. The CDR3 totals 13 residues. V was cut by 0 bases and J by 5 bases, with 8 bases left in between. Germline V lookup: CDR1 SGHKS, CDR2 YYEKEE (reference sequence). Supplemented by reference TRBV5-5 and TRBJ1-1, the full variable domain reads DAGVTQSPTHLIKTRGQQVTLRCSPISGHKSVSWYQQVLGQGPQFIFQYYEKEERGRGNFPDRFSARQFPNYSSELNVNALLLGDSALYLCASSLDPGTEAFFGQGTRLTVV.

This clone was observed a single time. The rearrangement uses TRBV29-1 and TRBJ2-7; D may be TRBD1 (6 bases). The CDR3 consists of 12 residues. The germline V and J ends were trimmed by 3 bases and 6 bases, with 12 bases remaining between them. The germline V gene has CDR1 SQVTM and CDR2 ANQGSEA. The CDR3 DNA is TGCAGCGTTGATGCAGGGGTTGGCGAGCAGTACTTC. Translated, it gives CSVDAGVGEQYF.

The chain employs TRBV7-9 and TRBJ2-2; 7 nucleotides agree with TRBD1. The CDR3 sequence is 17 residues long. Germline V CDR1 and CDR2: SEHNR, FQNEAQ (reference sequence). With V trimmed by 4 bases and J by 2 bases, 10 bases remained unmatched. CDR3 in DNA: TGTGCCAGCAGCTCACAAGTGGGACAGTCAAACACCGGGGAGCTGTTTTTT. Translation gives CASSSQVGQSNTGELFF.